The T cell receptor (beta chain) under discussion was sequenced for a study of STAT5B mutations in CD4+ large granular lymphocyte leukemia. In the study overall: The CDR3 'QG' motif was associated with a particular HLA allele among healthy donors.

This table comes from immunoSEQ multiplex PCR, and its TCRdb copy is limited to in-frame clones, with some not included. The table has about 29,000 clones, approximately 80% seen once. Whole-study results and caveats: Without putative leukemic clones, patient CD4-sorted repertoires remained more clonal than healthy CD4+ repertoires. Main leukemic clonotypes were patient-specific, but about 26% appeared at low frequency elsewhere.

On this clone itself: Its antigen is currently unknown.

The CDR3 loop spans 15 amino acids. Trimming cost V 6 bases and J 2 bases; bases outside gene matches: 5. CDR1 and CDR2 (germline): MDHEN, SYDVKM. The sequence was collected from a human donor in good health. Sequencing was performed on CD4+ T cells from blood buffy coats. The chain links TRBV28 to TRBJ1-4; 8 nucleotides match TRBD1. The CDR3 nucleotides read TGTGCCAGCAGCCCCCAGGGGGCGACTAATGAAAAACTGTTTTTT. This sequence encodes CASSPQGATNEKLFF.